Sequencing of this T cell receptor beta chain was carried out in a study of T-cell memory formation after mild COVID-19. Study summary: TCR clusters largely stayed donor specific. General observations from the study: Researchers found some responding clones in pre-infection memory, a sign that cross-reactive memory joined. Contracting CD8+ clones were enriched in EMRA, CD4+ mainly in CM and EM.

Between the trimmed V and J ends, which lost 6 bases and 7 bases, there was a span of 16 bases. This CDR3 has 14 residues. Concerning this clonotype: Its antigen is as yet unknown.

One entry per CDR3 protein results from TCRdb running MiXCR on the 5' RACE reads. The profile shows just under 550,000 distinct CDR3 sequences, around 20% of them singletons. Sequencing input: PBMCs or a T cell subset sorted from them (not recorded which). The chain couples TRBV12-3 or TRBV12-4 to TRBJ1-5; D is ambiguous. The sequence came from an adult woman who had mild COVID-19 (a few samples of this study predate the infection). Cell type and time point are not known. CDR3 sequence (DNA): TGTGCCAGCAGCCGGACGGGCCTGGGGCAGCCCCAGCATTTT. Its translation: CASSRTGLGQPQHF.